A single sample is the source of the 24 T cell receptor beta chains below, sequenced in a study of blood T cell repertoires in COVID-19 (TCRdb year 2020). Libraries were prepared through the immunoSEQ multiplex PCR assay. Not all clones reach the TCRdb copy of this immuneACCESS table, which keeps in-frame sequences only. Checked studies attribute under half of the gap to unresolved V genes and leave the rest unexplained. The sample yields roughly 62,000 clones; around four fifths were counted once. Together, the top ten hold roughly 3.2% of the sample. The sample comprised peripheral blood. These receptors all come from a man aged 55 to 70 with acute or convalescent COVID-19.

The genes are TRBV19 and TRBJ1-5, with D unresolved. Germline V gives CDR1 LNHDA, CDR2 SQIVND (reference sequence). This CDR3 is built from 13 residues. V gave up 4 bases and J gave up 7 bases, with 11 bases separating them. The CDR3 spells CASSNSLEQPQHF. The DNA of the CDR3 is TGTGCCAGTAGTAATAGCTTGGAGCAGCCCCAGCATTTT.

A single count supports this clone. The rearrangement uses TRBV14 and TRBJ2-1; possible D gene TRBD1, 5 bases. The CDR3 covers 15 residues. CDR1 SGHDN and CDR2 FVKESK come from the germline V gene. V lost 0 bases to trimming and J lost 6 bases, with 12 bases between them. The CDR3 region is CASSQEWGARNEQFF. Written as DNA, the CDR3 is TGTGCCAGCAGCCAAGAGTGGGGCGCTCGCAATGAGCAGTTCTTC.

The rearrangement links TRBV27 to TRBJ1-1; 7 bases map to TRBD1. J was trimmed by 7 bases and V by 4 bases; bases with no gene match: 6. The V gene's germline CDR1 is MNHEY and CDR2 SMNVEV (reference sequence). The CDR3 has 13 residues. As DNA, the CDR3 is TGTGCCAGCAGTTCCACTCGGGACAGTGAAGCTTTCTTT. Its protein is CASSSTRDSEAFF.

CDR3 nucleotides: TGCGCCAGCAGCTTGGATGGACAGGGCAACACTGAAGCTTTCTTT. Translated, it gives CASSLDGQGNTEAFF. This sequence joins TRBV5-1 and TRBJ1-1; 8 bases are shared with TRBD1. V shed 0 bases and J 2 bases; nucleotides not matched to a gene: 3. Germline lookup yields CDR1 SGHRS and CDR2 YFSETQ. This CDR3 is built from 15 residues.

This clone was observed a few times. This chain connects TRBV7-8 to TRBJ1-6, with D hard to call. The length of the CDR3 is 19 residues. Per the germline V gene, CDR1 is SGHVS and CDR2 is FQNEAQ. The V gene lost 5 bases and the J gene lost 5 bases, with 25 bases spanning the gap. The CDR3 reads CASSLREHVGIVNNSPLHF. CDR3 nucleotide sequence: TGTGCCAGCAGCCTACGAGAACACGTGGGCATTGTCAATAATTCACCCCTCCACTTT.

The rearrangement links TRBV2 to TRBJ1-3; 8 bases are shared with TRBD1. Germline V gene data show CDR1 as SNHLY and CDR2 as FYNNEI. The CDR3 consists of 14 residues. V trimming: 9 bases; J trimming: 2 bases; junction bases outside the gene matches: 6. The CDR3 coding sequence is TGTGCCAGTGCAACAGGGGGAGCTGGAAACACCATATATTTT. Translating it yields CASATGGAGNTIYF.

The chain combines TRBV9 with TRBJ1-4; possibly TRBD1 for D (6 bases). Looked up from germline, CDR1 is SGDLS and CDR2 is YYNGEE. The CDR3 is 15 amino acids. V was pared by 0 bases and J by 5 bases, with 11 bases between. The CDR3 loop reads CASSVGWTENEKLFF. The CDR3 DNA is TGTGCCAGCAGCGTAGGCTGGACAGAGAATGAAAAACTGTTTTTT.

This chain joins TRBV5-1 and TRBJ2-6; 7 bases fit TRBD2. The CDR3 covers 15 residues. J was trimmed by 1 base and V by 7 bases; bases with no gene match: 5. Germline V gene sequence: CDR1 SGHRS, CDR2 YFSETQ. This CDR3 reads CASHTGGSGANVLTF. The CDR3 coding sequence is TGCGCCAGCCACACGGGGGGTTCTGGGGCCAACGTCCTGACTTTC.

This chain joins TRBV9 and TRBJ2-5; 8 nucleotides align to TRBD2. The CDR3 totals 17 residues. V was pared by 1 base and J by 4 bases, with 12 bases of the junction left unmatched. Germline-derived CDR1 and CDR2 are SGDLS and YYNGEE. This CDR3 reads CASSVTGGGSFGETQYF. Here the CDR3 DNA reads TGTGCCAGCAGCGTAACGGGCGGGGGGTCGTTCGGAGAGACCCAGTACTTC. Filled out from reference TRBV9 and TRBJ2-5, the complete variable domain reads DSGVTQTPKHLITATGQRVTLRCSPRSGDLSVYWYQQSLDQGLQFLIQYYNGEERAKGNILERFSAQQFPDLHSELNLSSLELGDSALYFCASSVTGGGSFGETQYFGPGTRLLVL.

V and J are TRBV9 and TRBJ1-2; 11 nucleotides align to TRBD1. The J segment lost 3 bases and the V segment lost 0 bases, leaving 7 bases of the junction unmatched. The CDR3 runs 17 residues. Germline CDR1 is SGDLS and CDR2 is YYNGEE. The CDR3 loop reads CASSVGTGGGRDYGYTF. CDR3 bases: TGTGCCAGCAGCGTAGGGACAGGGGGCGGTAGGGACTATGGCTACACCTTC.

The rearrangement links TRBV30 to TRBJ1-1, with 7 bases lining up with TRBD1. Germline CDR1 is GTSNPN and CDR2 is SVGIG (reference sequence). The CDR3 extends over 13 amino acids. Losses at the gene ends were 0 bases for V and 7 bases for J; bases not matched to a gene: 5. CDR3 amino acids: CAWSVIGDSEAFF. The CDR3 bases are TGTGCCTGGAGTGTTATAGGGGACAGTGAAGCTTTCTTT.

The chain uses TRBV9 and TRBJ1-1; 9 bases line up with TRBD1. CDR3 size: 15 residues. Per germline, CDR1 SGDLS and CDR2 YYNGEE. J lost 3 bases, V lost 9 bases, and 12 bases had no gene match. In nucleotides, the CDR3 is TGTGCCACCAAACCCGGGACAGGGACGCACACTGAAGCTTTCTTT. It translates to CATKPGTGTHTEAFF.

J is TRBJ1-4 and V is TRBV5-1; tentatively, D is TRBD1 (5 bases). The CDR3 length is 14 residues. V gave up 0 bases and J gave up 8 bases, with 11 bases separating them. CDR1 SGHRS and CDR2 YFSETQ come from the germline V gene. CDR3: CASSLVGAEEKLFF. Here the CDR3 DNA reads TGCGCCAGCAGCTTGGTAGGGGCAGAGGAAAAACTGTTTTTT.

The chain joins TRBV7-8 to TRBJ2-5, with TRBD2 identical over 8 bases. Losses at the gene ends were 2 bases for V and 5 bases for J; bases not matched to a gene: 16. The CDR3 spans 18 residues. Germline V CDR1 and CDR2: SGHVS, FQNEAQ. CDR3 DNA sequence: TGTGCCAGCAGCTTAAGGGGCCGTAGCGGGGTTCGATCGGAGACCCAGTACTTC. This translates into CASSLRGRSGVRSETQYF.

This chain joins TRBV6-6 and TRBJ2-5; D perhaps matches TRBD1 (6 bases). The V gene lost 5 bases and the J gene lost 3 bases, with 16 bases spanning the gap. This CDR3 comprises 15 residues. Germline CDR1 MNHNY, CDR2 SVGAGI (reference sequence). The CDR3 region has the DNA TGTGCCAGCAGTAAGCCAGGGGCCGCCGAAGAGACCCAGTACTTC. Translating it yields CASSKPGAAEETQYF.

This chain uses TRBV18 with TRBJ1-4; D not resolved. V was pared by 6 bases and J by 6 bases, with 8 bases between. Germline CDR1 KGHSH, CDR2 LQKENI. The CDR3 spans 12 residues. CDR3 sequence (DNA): TGTGCCAGCTCCGGGGAGGATGAAAAACTGTTTTTT. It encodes CASSGEDEKLFF.

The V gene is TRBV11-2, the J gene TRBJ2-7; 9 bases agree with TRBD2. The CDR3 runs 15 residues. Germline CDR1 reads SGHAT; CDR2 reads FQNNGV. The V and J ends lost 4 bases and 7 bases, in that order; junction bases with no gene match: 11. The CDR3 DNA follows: TGTGCCAGCAGCTCCCCGAGCGGGGGGATTGAAGAGCAGTACTTC. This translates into CASSSPSGGIEEQYF.

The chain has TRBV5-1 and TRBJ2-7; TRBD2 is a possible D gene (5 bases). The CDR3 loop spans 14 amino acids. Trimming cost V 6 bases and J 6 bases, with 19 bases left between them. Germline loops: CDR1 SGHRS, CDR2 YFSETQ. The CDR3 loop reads CASKSRAGSSEQYF. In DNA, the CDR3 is TGCGCCAGCAAGTCGAGGGCTGGGAGTAGCGAGCAGTACTTC.

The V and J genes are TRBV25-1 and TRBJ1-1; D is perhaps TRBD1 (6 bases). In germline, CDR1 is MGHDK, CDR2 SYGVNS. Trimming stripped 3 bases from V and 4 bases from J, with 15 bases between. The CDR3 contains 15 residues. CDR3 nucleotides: TGTGCCAGCAGTGATAACCAGGGAGGGGGCACTGAAGCTTTCTTT. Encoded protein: CASSDNQGGGTEAFF.

CDR3 residues: CASSDGVGGYNEQFF. The CDR3 nucleotides are TGTGCCAGCAGTGACGGTGTCGGGGGGTACAATGAGCAGTTCTTC. This rearrangement joins TRBV6-4 to TRBJ2-1; 7 bases fit TRBD2. CDR1 is MRHNA, CDR2 SNTAGT, per germline. The V and J ends lost 2 bases and 4 bases, in that order; junction bases with no gene match: 5. There are 15 residues in the CDR3.

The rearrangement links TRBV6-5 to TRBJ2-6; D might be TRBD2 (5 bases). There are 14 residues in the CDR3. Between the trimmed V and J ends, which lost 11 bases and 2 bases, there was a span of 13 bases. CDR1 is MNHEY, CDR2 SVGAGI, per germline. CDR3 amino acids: CALARGTGANVLTF. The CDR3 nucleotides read TGTGCCCTGGCCCGGGGAACTGGGGCCAACGTCCTGACTTTC.

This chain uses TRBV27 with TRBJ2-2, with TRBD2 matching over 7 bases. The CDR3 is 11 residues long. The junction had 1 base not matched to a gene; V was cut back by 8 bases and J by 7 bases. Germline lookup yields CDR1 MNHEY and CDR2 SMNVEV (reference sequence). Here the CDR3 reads CASRGGGELFF. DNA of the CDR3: TGTGCCAGCCGCGGGGGCGGGGAGCTGTTTTTT.

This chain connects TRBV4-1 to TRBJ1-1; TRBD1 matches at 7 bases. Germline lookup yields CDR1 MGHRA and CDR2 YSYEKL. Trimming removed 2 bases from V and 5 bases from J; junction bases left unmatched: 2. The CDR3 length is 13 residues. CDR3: CASSQPGGTEAFF. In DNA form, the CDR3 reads TGCGCCAGCAGCCAACCAGGGGGAACTGAAGCTTTCTTT.

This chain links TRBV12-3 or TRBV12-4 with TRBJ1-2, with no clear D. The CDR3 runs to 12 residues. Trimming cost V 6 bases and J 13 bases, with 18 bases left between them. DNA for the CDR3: TGTGCCAGCAGCTGGGGAGGGAAGGATTGCACCTTC. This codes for CASSWGGKDCTF.